The 14 T cell receptor beta chains reported below all come from one sample, sequenced in a study of blood T cell repertoires in COVID-19. Profiled with immunoSEQ multiplex PCR; TCRdb holds only in-frame clones, not every one. The sample carries 400,000 or so clones, about 92% recorded once. Sequencing was carried out using PBMCs or T cells enriched from blood (not recorded which). These receptors were obtained from a man aged 18 to 35 who had recovered from COVID-19.

The chain joins TRBV28 to TRBJ2-7; 8 positions match TRBD2. The CDR3 covers 16 residues. Germline V CDR1 and CDR2: MDHEN, SYDVKM. V gave up 6 bases and J gave up 2 bases; unmatched junction bases: 12. The CDR3 bases are TGTGCCAGCAGCCCAGCGGGAGTTAACGTTCCCTACGAGCAGTACTTC. It translates to CASSPAGVNVPYEQYF.

The chain couples TRBV11-2 to TRBJ1-5; a possible D gene is TRBD1 (5 bases). Trimming cost V 2 bases and J 7 bases, with 9 bases left between them. The CDR3 is 13 amino acids. The germline gives CDR1 SGHAT, CDR2 FQNNGV. Written as DNA, the CDR3 is TGTGCCAGCAGCTTAAGGACACCCCAGCCCCAGCATTTT. As protein: CASSLRTPQPQHF.

The chain recombines TRBV7-8 with TRBJ1-5, with TRBD1 as a possible D gene (5 bases). From germline, CDR1 is SGHVS and CDR2 FQNEAQ. There are 12 residues in the CDR3. V was cut by 4 bases and J by 7 bases, with 8 bases left in between. The CDR3: CASSYRFQPQHF. In nucleotides, the CDR3 is TGTGCCAGCAGCTACAGGTTCCAGCCCCAGCATTTT.

V and J are TRBV6-4 and TRBJ1-1; no clear D. The CDR3 has 14 residues. The V end was cut by 5 bases, the J end by 1 base, with 11 bases between. Looked up from germline, CDR1 is MRHNA and CDR2 is SNTAGT. The CDR3 DNA sequence: TGTGCCAGCAGTTCTGAGCCTTCGAACACTGAAGCTTTCTTT. Protein product: CASSSEPSNTEAFF.

The V gene is TRBV27, the J gene TRBJ1-6, with TRBD1 matching over 9 bases. The CDR3 is made up of 18 amino acids. Germline V lookup: CDR1 MNHEY, CDR2 SMNVEV (reference sequence). Losses at the gene ends were 6 bases for V and 6 bases for J; bases not matched to a gene: 15. For the CDR3, the DNA is TGTGCCAGCAGCCTATCCCCCGGTGGACAGGGGATTAATTCACCCCTCCACTTT. Residues: CASSLSPGGQGINSPLHF.

The V and J genes are TRBV3-1 (or the pseudogene TRBV3-2) and TRBJ1-4; a possible D gene is TRBD1 (5 bases). Germline V gene sequence: CDR1 LGHDT, CDR2 YNNKEL (reference sequence). The length of the CDR3 is 11 residues. Trimming left V 3 bases short and J 13 bases short, with 9 bases between. The DNA of the CDR3 is TGTGCCAGCAGCCAGGGGGGAAGACTGTTTTTT. Its translation is CASSQGGRLFF.

This chain uses TRBV5-7 with TRBJ2-7, with 10 bases identical to TRBD1. TRBV5-7 is labeled an ORF, and its function is uncertain. CDR3 length: 16 amino acids. With 2 bases clipped from V and 7 bases from J, the junction kept 12 bases outside the gene matches. CDR3 in amino acids: CASSFQSPGQGCEQYF. CDR3 DNA: TGTGCCAGCAGCTTTCAATCTCCGGGACAGGGGTGTGAGCAGTACTTC.

The chain uses TRBV5-4 and TRBJ2-3; D remains unclear. This CDR3 is built from 13 residues. V was clipped by 0 bases and J by 2 bases, with 4 bases between them. The germline gives CDR1 SGHNT, CDR2 YYREEE (reference sequence). CDR3 in amino acids: CASSLVYTDTQYF. The CDR3, as DNA: TGTGCCAGCAGCTTGGTTTACACAGATACGCAGTATTTT.

This clone came up a few times. This rearrangement joins TRBV12-3 or TRBV12-4 to TRBJ2-1; 7 bases are a match to TRBD1. Trimming cost V 3 bases and J 9 bases; bases outside gene matches: 5. CDR3 size: 13 residues. DNA of the CDR3: TGTGCCAGCAGTTTCCCCCACAGGGGTGAGCAGTTCTTC. Amino acids: CASSFPHRGEQFF.

This clone was found once. The chain combines TRBV30 with TRBJ2-5; TRBD2 matches at 9 bases. The CDR3 runs to 14 residues. The trim removed 4 bases at V and 3 bases at J, leaving 6 bases unmatched. Germline CDR1 is GTSNPN and CDR2 is SVGIG (reference sequence). The CDR3 region is CAWNFEREEETQYF. The CDR3, as DNA: TGTGCCTGGAACTTCGAGCGGGAGGAAGAGACCCAGTACTTC.

The J gene is TRBJ2-2, the V gene TRBV2; no reliable D call. The CDR3 extends over 14 amino acids. The V end was cut by 7 bases, the J end by 0 bases, with 9 bases between. The germline V gene encodes CDR1 SNHLY and CDR2 FYNNEI. CDR3 DNA: TGTGCCAGCATGGTGCAGTCGAACACCGGGGAGCTGTTTTTT. Protein: CASMVQSNTGELFF.

The CDR3: CATSRANQPQHF. The CDR3 DNA follows: TGTGCCACCAGCAGAGCGAATCAGCCCCAGCATTTT. The gene calls are TRBV15 and TRBJ1-5; no firm D call. Germline lookup yields CDR1 LNHNV and CDR2 YYDKDF (reference sequence). V was pared by 1 base and J by 4 bases, with 2 bases between. CDR3 size: 12 residues.

This clone was seen a handful of times. This chain joins TRBV7-9 and TRBJ1-3; TRBD1 agrees at 7 bases. V shed 1 base, J shed 0 bases, and the junction held 9 bases outside the gene matches. Per the germline V gene, CDR1 is SEHNR and CDR2 is FQNEAQ (reference sequence). This CDR3 is built from 18 residues. CDR3 residues: CASSLVRTGLLSGNTIYF. CDR3 bases: TGTGCCAGCAGCTTAGTTAGGACAGGTCTTCTCTCTGGAAACACCATATATTTT.

The chain's CDR3 is CASSLGLASLYNEQFF. In DNA, the CDR3 is TGTGCCAGCAGCTTGGGACTAGCGTCCCTTTACAATGAGCAGTTCTTC. The V call is TRBV5-8, the J call TRBJ2-1; 8 bases match TRBD2. V gave up 0 bases and J gave up 4 bases; unmatched junction bases: 6. This CDR3 is 16 amino acids long. Germline-derived CDR1 and CDR2 are SGHTS and YDEGEE.